A selection of T cell receptor beta chains follows, all from one sample in a study of T-cell reconstitution after alpha-beta-depleted transplantation in children. MiXCR was run by TCRdb on the PCR reads, yielding one entry per CDR3 protein. The sample comprises 90,000 to 130,000 distinct CDR3 sequences, 6.4% of which are singletons, and roughly 25% rests with the top ten. The sequences come from PBMCs, mostly from graft donor cells, collected 360 days after TCRalphabeta/CD19-depleted stem cell transplant. These receptors came from a male patient under 10 years old who had a stem cell transplant for acute lymphoblastic leukemia, so the T cells may come from the graft donor. CDR3s include the opening cysteine and the closing phenylalanine or tryptophan. D genes are given only for firm matches. A clone size is listed for some rows: how often the clone was seen (once, few, many), or a class if it is expanded.

V,D,size,J,DNA,CDR3
TRBV5-6,-,few,TRBJ2-4,TGTGCCAGCAGCGAGCAGGGGTACTCCAAAAACATTCAGTACTTC,CASSEQGYSKNIQYF
TRBV7-2,-,many,TRBJ2-7,TGTGCCAGCAGCTCCCGGGACGTCTACGAGCAGTACTTC,CASSSRDVYEQYF
TRBV6-1,-,few,TRBJ2-7,TGTGCCAGCAGTGAACACAGGAACGGCGAGCAGTACTTC,CASSEHRNGEQYF
TRBV28,-,many,TRBJ2-7,TGTGCCAGCAGCTCTCCAGCTTGGGAGCAGTACTTC,CASSSPAWEQYF
TRBV7-2,TRBD1,few,TRBJ2-5,TGTGACAGCAGCTTTCCGGGACAGAGGAAAGAGACCCAGTACTTC,CDSSFPGQRKETQYF
TRBV27,-,few,TRBJ2-3,TGTGCCAGCAGTTTAACTGCTAGGACTTCTTCCGAGGCAGATACGCAGTATTTT,CASSLTARTSSEADTQYF
TRBV11-2,TRBD1,many,TRBJ2-7,TGTGCCAGCAGCCTGACAGGGGGCTACGAGCAGTACTTC,CASSLTGGYEQYF
TRBV10-3,TRBD2,few,TRBJ2-3,TGTGCCATCAAGCTAGCGGGGGAGGGAGATACGCAGTATTTT,CAIKLAGEGDTQYF
TRBV9,TRBD2,-,TRBJ2-1,TGTGCCAGCAGCGTAGGTGGACTAGAGGTAGTTGATGGGCAGTTCTTC,CASSVGGLEVVDGQFF
TRBV29-1,TRBD1,many,TRBJ2-7,TGCAGCGTGGGTTCCGAGACAGGGACCTACGAGCAGTACTTC,CSVGSETGTYEQYF
TRBV7-9,TRBD2,-,TRBJ2-7,TGTGCCAGCAGCTCCTTATTAGCGGGAGGCGAGCAGTACTTC,CASSSLLAGGEQYF
TRBV5-6,-,few,TRBJ1-1,TGTGCCAGCACCGAGGGTACTGAAGCTTTCTTT,CASTEGTEAFF
TRBV4-3,-,-,TRBJ2-7,TGCGCCAGCAGCCAAGACGTTGGACGCTCCTACGAGCAGTACTTC,CASSQDVGRSYEQYF
TRBV14,TRBD2,few,TRBJ2-1,TGTGCCAGCAGCCAGATCCGGGAGGAGGCCAATGAGCAGTTCTTC,CASSQIREEANEQFF
TRBV2,-,-,TRBJ2-7,TGTGCCAGCTGGGGGATCGAGCAGTACTTC,CASWGIEQYF
TRBV10-3,-,many,TRBJ2-7,TGTGCCACCCAGACTAGTTTGGGGTCCTACGAGCAGTACTTC,CATQTSLGSYEQYF
TRBV28,-,many,TRBJ2-5,TGTGCCAGCCTGGAGACGGTCGAGCAGACCCAGTACTTC,CASLETVEQTQYF
TRBV6-5,-,-,TRBJ1-2,TGTGCCAGCAGTTACAGCGTCGGGTTGTATGGCTACACCTTC,CASSYSVGLYGYTF
TRBV27,-,-,TRBJ2-1,TGTGCCAGCAGTTTATCCAAGTCCGGGACCCGACATGAGCAGTTCTTC,CASSLSKSGTRHEQFF
TRBV4-1,-,few,TRBJ1-5,TGCGCCAGCAGCCCTGAGGGCGTACTCAATCAGCCCCAGCATTTT,CASSPEGVLNQPQHF
TRBV6-2/TRBV6-3,-,many,TRBJ1-5,TGTGCCAGCCTCCTCCGGGGGGGTGGCCAGCCCCAGCATTTT,CASLLRGGGQPQHF
TRBV15,-,many,TRBJ2-4,TGTGCCACCAGCCCCCCCGAGAAGTTAAACATTCAGTACTTC,CATSPPEKLNIQYF
TRBV20-1,-,many,TRBJ1-5,TGCAGTGCTAGCTTCTCTCTTGGAGCCTATAGCAATCAGCCCCAGCATTTT,CSASFSLGAYSNQPQHF
TRBV6-2/TRBV6-3,TRBD2,few,TRBJ2-2,TGTGCCAGCAGCCCGACTAGCGTGGAGCTGTTTTTT,CASSPTSVELFF
TRBV6-5,TRBD2,many,TRBJ2-3,TGTGCCAGCAGTCCGCCCGGGAGGATGGGAAATACGCAGTATTTT,CASSPPGRMGNTQYF
TRBV28,-,-,TRBJ2-7,TGTGCCAGCAGCAGATTAGGGGTGGGGGCGAGGTTCTACGAGCAGTACTTC,CASSRLGVGARFYEQYF
TRBV28,-,many,TRBJ1-6,TGTGCCACCTCGGAAGAGTATAATTCACCCCTCCACTTT,CATSEEYNSPLHF
TRBV11-2,TRBD2,-,TRBJ2-1,TGTGCCAGCAGCCCGCTGCCCGGGACTAGCGGGGGGGAACAGTTCTTC,CASSPLPGTSGGEQFF
TRBV4-3,TRBD2,-,TRBJ2-1,TGCGCCAGCAGCCAAGAGGGGACTATTTACAATGAGCAGTTCTTC,CASSQEGTIYNEQFF
TRBV6-5,-,many,TRBJ2-3,TGTGCCAGCAGTTACGAGGTGCCTGCAGATACGCAGTATTTT,CASSYEVPADTQYF
TRBV18,TRBD1,many,TRBJ2-2,TGTGCCAGCTCAACGGCCAGGGGGCTCCCCGGGGAGCTGTTTTTT,CASSTARGLPGELFF
TRBV9,-,many,TRBJ2-1,TGTGCCAGCAGCGGGTCTGGACAGACTTACAATGAGCAGTTCTTC,CASSGSGQTYNEQFF
TRBV19,-,-,TRBJ2-2,TGTGCCAGTAACCTCGGAACCGGGGAGCTGTTTTTT,CASNLGTGELFF
TRBV12-3/TRBV12-4,-,many,TRBJ1-6,TGTGCCAGCAGTCCGCATGGACGGGGCAATTCACCCCTCCACTTT,CASSPHGRGNSPLHF
TRBV6-6,-,few,TRBJ2-5,TGTGCCAGCAGACATCTGGGCGGAGAGACCCAGTACTTC,CASRHLGGETQYF
TRBV28,TRBD1,-,TRBJ2-5,TGTGCCAGCAGTTTACCGGGACAGGGGTTCGTGCAAGAGACCCAGTACTTC,CASSLPGQGFVQETQYF
TRBV19,TRBD1,-,TRBJ2-5,TGTGCCAGTAGCCCGGTCCCGGGACAGGGGTACCAAGAGACCCAGTACTTC,CASSPVPGQGYQETQYF